This T cell receptor beta chain stems from a study of blood T cell repertoires in COVID-19. In the study overall: The cDNA or gDNA used as material had been derived from T cells, B-cell-depleted T cells, or PBMCs.

This CDR3 spans 15 amino acids. Germline loops: CDR1 SEHNR, CDR2 FQNEAQ (reference sequence). The junction had 5 bases not matched to a gene; V was cut back by 4 bases and J by 3 bases. This table comes from immunoSEQ multiplex PCR, and its TCRdb copy is limited to in-frame clones, with some not included. Here the sample spans roughly 250,000 clones, 87% being singletons. This clone was observed a few times. The TCR comes from a woman aged 30 to 39 with acute COVID-19. Sequenced sample: PBMCs or T cells enriched from blood (not recorded which). The chain recombines TRBV7-9 with TRBJ2-5; 10 bases line up with TRBD2. The CDR3 protein is CASSYIAGGKETQYF. The CDR3 DNA reads TGTGCCAGCAGCTATATAGCGGGGGGCAAAGAGACCCAGTACTTC.